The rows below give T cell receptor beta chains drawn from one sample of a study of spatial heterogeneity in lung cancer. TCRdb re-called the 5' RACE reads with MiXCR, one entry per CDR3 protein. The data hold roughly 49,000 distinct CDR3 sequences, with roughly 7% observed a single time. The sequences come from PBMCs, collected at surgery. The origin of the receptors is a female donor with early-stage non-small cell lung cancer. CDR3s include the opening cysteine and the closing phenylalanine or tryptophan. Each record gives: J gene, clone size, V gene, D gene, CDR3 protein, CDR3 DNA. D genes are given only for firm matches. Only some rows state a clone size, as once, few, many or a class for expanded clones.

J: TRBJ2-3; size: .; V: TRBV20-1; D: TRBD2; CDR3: CSAEAGGDSTDTQYF; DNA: TGCAGTGCTGAAGCGGGGGGGGATAGCACAGATACGCAGTATTTT
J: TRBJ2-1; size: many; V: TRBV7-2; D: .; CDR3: CASSQGQNYNEQFF; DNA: TGTGCCAGCAGCCAAGGACAGAACTACAATGAGCAGTTCTTC
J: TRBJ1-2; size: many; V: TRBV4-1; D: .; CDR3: CASSQDELSRVYGYTF; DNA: TGCGCCAGCAGCCAAGATGAGTTGTCCAGGGTCTATGGCTACACCTTC
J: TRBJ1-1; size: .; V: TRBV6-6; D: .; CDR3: CASSAPGVGNTEAFF; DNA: TGTGCCAGCAGTGCACCAGGGGTCGGGAACACTGAAGCTTTCTTT
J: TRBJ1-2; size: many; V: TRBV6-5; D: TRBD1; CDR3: CASSYSPYRDRHYGYTF; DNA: TGTGCCAGCAGTTACTCGCCCTACCGGGACAGACACTATGGCTACACCTTC
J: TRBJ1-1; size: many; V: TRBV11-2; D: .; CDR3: CASSLPLLNTEAFF; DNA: TGTGCCAGCAGCTTACCCCTCCTGAACACTGAAGCTTTCTTT
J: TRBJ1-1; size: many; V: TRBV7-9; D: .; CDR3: CASSLDGALNTEAFF; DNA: TGTGCCAGCAGCTTAGATGGAGCGTTGAACACTGAAGCTTTCTTT
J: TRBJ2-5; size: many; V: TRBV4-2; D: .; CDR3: CASSEASGETQYF; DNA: TGTGCCAGCAGCGAAGCCTCTGGGGAGACCCAGTACTTC
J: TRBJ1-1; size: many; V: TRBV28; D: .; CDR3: CASSFAGAFTEAFF; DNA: TGTGCCAGCAGTTTTGCAGGGGCATTCACTGAAGCTTTCTTT
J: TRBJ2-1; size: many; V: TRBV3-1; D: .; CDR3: CASSRGSEGFF; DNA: TGTGCCAGCAGCCGCGGCAGTGAGGGGTTCTTC
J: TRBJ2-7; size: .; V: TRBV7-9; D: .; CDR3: CASSLGWGNAYEQYF; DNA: TGTGCCAGCAGCTTAGGGTGGGGGAACGCCTACGAGCAGTACTTC
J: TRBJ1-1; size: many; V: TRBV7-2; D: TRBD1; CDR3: CASSFIGGEITEAFF; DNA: TGTGCCAGCAGCTTCATAGGGGGCGAGATCACTGAAGCTTTCTTT
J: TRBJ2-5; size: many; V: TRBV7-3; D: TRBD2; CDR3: CASSLNSASGGETQYF; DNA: TGTGCCAGCAGCTTAAACTCGGCTAGCGGCGGAGAGACCCAGTACTTC
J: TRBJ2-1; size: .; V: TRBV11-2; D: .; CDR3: CASSSTQGLYNEQFF; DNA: TGTGCCAGCAGCTCAACCCAGGGCCTATACAATGAGCAGTTCTTC
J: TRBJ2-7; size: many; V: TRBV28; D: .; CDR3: CASSLTSLEQYF; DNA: TGTGCCAGCAGTCTCACTTCTCTCGAGCAGTACTTC
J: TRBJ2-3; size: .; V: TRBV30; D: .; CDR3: CAWSPERNTQYF; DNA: TGTGCCTGGAGTCCAGAGAGGAATACGCAGTATTTT
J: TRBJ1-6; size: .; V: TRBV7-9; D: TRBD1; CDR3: CASSLWAGQGNSPLHF; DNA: TGTGCCAGCAGCTTATGGGCCGGACAGGGGAATTCACCCCTCCACTTT
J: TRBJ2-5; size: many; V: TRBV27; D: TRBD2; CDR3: CASRTGLAMETQYF; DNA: TGTGCCAGCAGAACGGGACTAGCGATGGAGACCCAGTACTTC
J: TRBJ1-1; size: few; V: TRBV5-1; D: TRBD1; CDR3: CASSLSGQGAFGAFF; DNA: TGCGCCAGCAGCCTGTCGGGACAGGGGGCTTTTGGGGCTTTCTTT
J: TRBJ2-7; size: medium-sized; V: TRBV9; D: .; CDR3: CASSVGQGSAYEQYF; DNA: TGTGCCAGCAGCGTCGGGCAGGGGAGCGCCTACGAGCAGTACTTC
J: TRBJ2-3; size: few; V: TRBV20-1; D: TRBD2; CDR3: CSSPGRGTTDTQYF; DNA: TGCAGTTCCCCGGGGCGGGGGACCACAGATACGCAGTATTTT
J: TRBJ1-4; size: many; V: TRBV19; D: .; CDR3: CASSIVSGGSGEKLFF; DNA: TGTGCCAGTAGTATAGTCTCCGGGGGAAGTGGTGAAAAACTGTTTTTT
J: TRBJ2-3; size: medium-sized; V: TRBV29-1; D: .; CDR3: CSAFGGSDTQYF; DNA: TGCAGCGCTTTCGGAGGGTCAGATACGCAGTATTTT
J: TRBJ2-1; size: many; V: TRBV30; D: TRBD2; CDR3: CAWSPTSGGYNEQFF; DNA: TGTGCCTGGAGCCCCACTAGCGGGGGGTACAATGAGCAGTTCTTC
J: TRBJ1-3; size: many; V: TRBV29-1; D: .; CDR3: CSVVVGSGNTIYF; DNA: TGCAGCGTTGTGGTAGGCTCGGGAAACACCATATATTTT
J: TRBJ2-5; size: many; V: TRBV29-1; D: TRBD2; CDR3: CSVEEGAGTSGYF; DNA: TGCAGCGTTGAAGAAGGGGCCGGGACTAGCGGGTACTTC
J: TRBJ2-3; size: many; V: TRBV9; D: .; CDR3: CASSVGPQWNTQYF; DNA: TGTGCCAGCAGCGTAGGACCCCAGTGGAATACGCAGTATTTT
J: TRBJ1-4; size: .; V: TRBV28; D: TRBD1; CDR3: CASSSRTGGNEKLFF; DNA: TGTGCCAGCAGTTCCCGGACAGGGGGGAATGAAAAACTGTTTTTT
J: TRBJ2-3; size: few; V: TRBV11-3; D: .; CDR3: CASSLGLRYGADTQYF; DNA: TGTGCCAGCAGCTTGGGGTTGCGGTACGGTGCAGATACGCAGTATTTT
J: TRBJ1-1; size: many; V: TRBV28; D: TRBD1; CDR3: CASTSPNRGLMNTEAFF; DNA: TGTGCCAGCACCTCTCCCAACAGGGGACTCATGAACACTGAAGCTTTCTTT
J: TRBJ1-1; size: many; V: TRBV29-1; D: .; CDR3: CSVERPGTRTHKMAFF; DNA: TGCAGCGTTGAGCGTCCAGGGACGAGGACTCATAAAATGGCTTTCTTT
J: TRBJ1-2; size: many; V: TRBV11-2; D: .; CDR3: CASSLDSYTNYGYTF; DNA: TGTGCCAGCAGCTTAGACAGCTACACTAACTATGGCTACACCTTC
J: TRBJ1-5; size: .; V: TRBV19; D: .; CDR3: CASLGQGDQPQHF; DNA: TGTGCCAGTCTCGGTCAGGGAGATCAGCCCCAGCATTTT
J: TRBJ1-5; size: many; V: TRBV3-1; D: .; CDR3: CASSPPGGGNQPQHF; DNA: TGTGCCAGCAGCCCCCCAGGCGGAGGCAATCAGCCCCAGCATTTT
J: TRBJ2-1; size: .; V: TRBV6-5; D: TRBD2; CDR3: CASSFASGSEQFF; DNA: TGTGCCAGCAGTTTTGCTAGCGGGAGTGAGCAGTTCTTC
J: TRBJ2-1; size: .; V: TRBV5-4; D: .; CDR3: CASSMPLGGGLSSYNEQFF; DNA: TGTGCCAGCAGCATGCCTTTAGGGGGGGGCCTCAGCTCCTACAATGAGCAGTTCTTC
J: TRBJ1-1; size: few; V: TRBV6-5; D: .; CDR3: CASSYFRGTEAFF; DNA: TGTGCCAGCAGTTACTTTAGGGGGACTGAAGCTTTCTTT
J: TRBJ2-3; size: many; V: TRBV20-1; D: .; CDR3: CSASLDSTDTQYF; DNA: TGCAGTGCTAGCCTAGATAGCACAGATACGCAGTATTTT
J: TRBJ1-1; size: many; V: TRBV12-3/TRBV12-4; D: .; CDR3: CASSLGRVGFTEAFF; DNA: TGTGCCAGCAGTTTAGGCAGGGTGGGATTCACTGAAGCTTTCTTT
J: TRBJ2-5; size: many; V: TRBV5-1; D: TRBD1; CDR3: CASSSGQGKETQYF; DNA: TGCGCCAGCAGCTCGGGACAGGGGAAAGAGACCCAGTACTTC
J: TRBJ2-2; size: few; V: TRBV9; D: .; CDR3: CASSVEGRTTGELFF; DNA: TGTGCCAGCAGCGTAGAGGGACGTACTACCGGGGAGCTGTTTTTT
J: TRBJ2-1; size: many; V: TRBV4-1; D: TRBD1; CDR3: CASRQPGQGRNEQFF; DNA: TGCGCCAGCAGACAACCGGGACAGGGGAGAAATGAGCAGTTCTTC
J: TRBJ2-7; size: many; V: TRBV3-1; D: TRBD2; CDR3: CASSQDPTSVYEQYF; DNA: TGTGCCAGCAGCCAAGATCCGACTAGCGTATACGAGCAGTACTTC
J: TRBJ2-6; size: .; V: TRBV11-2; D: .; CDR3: CASSLSKVSGANVLTF; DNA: TGTGCCAGCAGCTTAAGTAAGGTTTCTGGGGCCAACGTCCTGACTTTC
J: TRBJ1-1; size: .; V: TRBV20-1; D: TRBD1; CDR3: CSAHIAGGLNTEAFF; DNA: TGCAGTGCCCACATAGCAGGGGGACTGAACACTGAAGCTTTCTTT
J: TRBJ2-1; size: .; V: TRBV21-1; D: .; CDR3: CASSPRTSGGAGAYNEQFF; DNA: TGTGCCAGCAGCCCCCGAACTAGCGGGGGGGCCGGGGCCTACAATGAGCAGTTCTTC
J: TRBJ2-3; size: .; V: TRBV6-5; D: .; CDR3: CASSYVSPTGDTQYF; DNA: TGTGCCAGCAGTTATGTCTCTCCTACGGGAGATACGCAGTATTTT
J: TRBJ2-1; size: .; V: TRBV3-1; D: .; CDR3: CASSQAGPLGDNEQFF; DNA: TGTGCCAGCAGCCAAGCCGGCCCTTTGGGAGACAATGAGCAGTTCTTC
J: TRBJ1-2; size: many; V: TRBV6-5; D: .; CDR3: CASSYRSRYGYTF; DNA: TGTGCCAGCAGTTACCGCTCCCGGTATGGCTACACCTTC
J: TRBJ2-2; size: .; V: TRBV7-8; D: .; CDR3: CASSSRGSGQNTGELFF; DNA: TGTGCCAGCAGTTCTCGGGGGTCGGGTCAGAACACCGGGGAGCTGTTTTTT
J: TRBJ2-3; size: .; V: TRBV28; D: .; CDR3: CASSFSGAGTDTQYF; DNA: TGTGCCAGCAGTTTTTCCGGGGCGGGTACAGATACGCAGTATTTT
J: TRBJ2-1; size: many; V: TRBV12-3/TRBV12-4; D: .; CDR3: CASSPRVSSYNEQFF; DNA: TGTGCCAGCAGCCCCAGGGTTAGCTCCTACAATGAGCAGTTCTTC
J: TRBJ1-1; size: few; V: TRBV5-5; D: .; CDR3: CASSLTGTRNTEAFF; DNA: TGTGCCAGCAGCTTAACCGGGACAAGGAACACTGAAGCTTTCTTT
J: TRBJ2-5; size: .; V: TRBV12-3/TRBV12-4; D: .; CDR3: CASGRELGETQYF; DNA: TGTGCCAGCGGTAGGGAACTCGGGGAGACCCAGTACTTC
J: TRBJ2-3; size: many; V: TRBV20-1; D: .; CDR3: CSARDGKRVDTQYF; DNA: TGCAGTGCTAGAGATGGAAAGAGGGTAGATACGCAGTATTTT
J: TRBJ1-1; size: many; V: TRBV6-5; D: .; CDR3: CASSYSNSYTEAFF; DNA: TGTGCCAGCAGTTACTCGAACAGTTACACTGAAGCTTTCTTT
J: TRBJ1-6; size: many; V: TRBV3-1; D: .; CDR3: CASSQEVPASSPLHF; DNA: TGTGCCAGCAGCCAAGAGGTGCCAGCTTCTTCACCCCTCCACTTT
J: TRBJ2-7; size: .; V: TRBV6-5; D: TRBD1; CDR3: CASSYRLTGFHEQYF; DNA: TGTGCCAGCAGTTATAGGTTGACAGGGTTCCACGAGCAGTACTTC
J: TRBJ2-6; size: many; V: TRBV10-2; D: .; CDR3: CASSETGANVLTF; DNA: TGCGCCAGCAGTGAGACTGGGGCCAACGTCCTGACTTTC
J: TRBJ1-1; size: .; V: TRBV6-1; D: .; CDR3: CASTPGRRGTKAFF; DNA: TGTGCCAGCACCCCAGGGCGAAGGGGCACTAAAGCTTTCTTT